These T cell receptor beta chains were read from a single sample in a study of shared clonotypes between healthy human individuals. Sequenced by immunoSEQ multiplex PCR; TCRdb stores in-frame clones only, minus some. This table holds more than 850,000 clones, about 80% found once. The sequenced material came from memory CD4+ T cells from PBMCs. The receptors were gathered from a man between 18 and 35 years old in good health. Some clones in this sample may be carry-over from other donors' samples. The CDR3 runs from the conserved cysteine through the conserved F or W. D genes are given only for firm matches. A clone size is listed for some rows: how often the clone was seen (once, few, many), or a class if it is expanded.

j_gene	v_gene	abundance	d_gene	CDR3nt	CDR3aa
TRBJ1-1	TRBV5-4	.	.	TGTGCCAGCAGCCCGGTAGGGCAGGTAAGGGGCACTGAAGCTTTCTTT	CASSPVGQVRGTEAFF
TRBJ2-3	TRBV7-9	.	.	TGTGCCAGCAGCGTTAGCACAGATACGCAGTATTTT	CASSVSTDTQYF
TRBJ2-7	TRBV28	.	.	TGTGCCAGCAGCCTCGGGGCTATGGACGAGCAGTACTTC	CASSLGAMDEQYF
TRBJ1-3	TRBV5-1	.	TRBD1	TGCGCCAGCAGCTTGGCCGCGGGGGACAGGGGGCCTGGAAACACCATATATTTT	CASSLAAGDRGPGNTIYF
TRBJ2-7	TRBV27	.	.	TGTGCCAGCAGTTCGCTCACTACCTACGAGCAGTACTTC	CASSSLTTYEQYF
TRBJ2-1	TRBV6-6	.	.	TGTGCCAGCAGTTACCCGTCGGGAGACAATGAGCAGTTCTTC	CASSYPSGDNEQFF
TRBJ1-2	TRBV18	.	.	TGTGCCAGCTCAACTAGGGGGGGCGATGGCTACACCTTC	CASSTRGGDGYTF
TRBJ2-3	TRBV6-5	.	TRBD2	TGTGCCAGCAGTTCGCCGGGACTAGCGGGATCTATTCAGTATTTT	CASSSPGLAGSIQYF
TRBJ2-1	TRBV11-2	.	.	TGTGCCAGCAGCTCGTCACCGGCCAGTAATGAGCAGTTCTTC	CASSSSPASNEQFF
TRBJ2-6	TRBV5-1	.	.	TGCGCCAGCAGCTTGGCCCAGATCTCTGGGGCCAACGTCCTGACTTTC	CASSLAQISGANVLTF
TRBJ2-2	TRBV7-3	.	.	TGTGCCAGCTCGGACTTCACCGGGGAGCTGTTTTTT	CASSDFTGELFF
TRBJ2-5	TRBV5-4	.	TRBD1	TGTGCCAGCAGCTACGGACAGGGGGGGTACCAAGAGACCCAGTACTTC	CASSYGQGGYQETQYF
TRBJ2-1	TRBV7-2	.	.	TGTGCCAGCAGCGGGATTGGGCGGGGTGGCAATGAGCAGTTCTTC	CASSGIGRGGNEQFF
TRBJ2-3	TRBV6-5	.	.	TGTGCCAGCTTCCCCCCCGGGACTAGCACAGATACGCAGTATTTT	CASFPPGTSTDTQYF
TRBJ2-7	TRBV7-3	.	.	TGTGCCAGCAGCTTACAACCCGCAAGCTACGAGCAGTACTTC	CASSLQPASYEQYF
TRBJ1-1	TRBV6-6	.	.	TGTGCCAGCAGTAATACAGGTCCTGAAGCTTTCTTT	CASSNTGPEAFF
TRBJ2-5	TRBV28	.	TRBD2	TGTGCCAGCAGCCGGGGACTAGCGGGAGAGACCCAGTACTTC	CASSRGLAGETQYF
TRBJ2-2	TRBV11-2	.	TRBD1	TGTGCCAGCAGCCCCCAGGGGGTGCGATCCGGGGAGCTGTTTTTT	CASSPQGVRSGELFF
TRBJ2-2	TRBV6-5	.	TRBD2	TGTGCCAGCAGTTTATTTAGCGGGAGTGGTACCGGGGAGCTGTTTTTT	CASSLFSGSGTGELFF
TRBJ2-3	TRBV4-2	.	.	TGTGCCAGCAGCCAAGAAGTCGGTCGTACGCAGTATTTT	CASSQEVGRTQYF
TRBJ1-1	TRBV7-9	few	.	TGTGCCAGCAGCCGGAACGGACTCGGAGCTTTCTTT	CASSRNGLGAFF
TRBJ2-2	TRBV10-3	.	TRBD1	TGTGCCATCAGTGAGTCGACAGGGGGGACCGGGGAGCTGTTTTTT	CAISESTGGTGELFF
TRBJ1-4	TRBV7-8	.	.	TGTGCCAGCAGCTTAGGGCTGACGCGGGGTAATGAAAAACTGTTTTTT	CASSLGLTRGNEKLFF
TRBJ2-2	TRBV10-3	few	.	TGTGCCATCGGGGAGGGGGGAAACACCGGGGAGCTGTTTTTT	CAIGEGGNTGELFF
TRBJ1-1	TRBV30	.	.	TGTGCCTGGAGTGTAGGTATCGGGGGAATGAACACTGAAGCTTTCTTT	CAWSVGIGGMNTEAFF
TRBJ2-7	TRBV28	many	.	TGTGCCAGCAGTTCTCCAGCGGCCTACGAGCAGTACTTC	CASSSPAAYEQYF
TRBJ1-2	TRBV28	once	TRBD1	TGTGCCAGCGGAACTCCGGGACAGACTAACTATGGCTACACCTTC	CASGTPGQTNYGYTF